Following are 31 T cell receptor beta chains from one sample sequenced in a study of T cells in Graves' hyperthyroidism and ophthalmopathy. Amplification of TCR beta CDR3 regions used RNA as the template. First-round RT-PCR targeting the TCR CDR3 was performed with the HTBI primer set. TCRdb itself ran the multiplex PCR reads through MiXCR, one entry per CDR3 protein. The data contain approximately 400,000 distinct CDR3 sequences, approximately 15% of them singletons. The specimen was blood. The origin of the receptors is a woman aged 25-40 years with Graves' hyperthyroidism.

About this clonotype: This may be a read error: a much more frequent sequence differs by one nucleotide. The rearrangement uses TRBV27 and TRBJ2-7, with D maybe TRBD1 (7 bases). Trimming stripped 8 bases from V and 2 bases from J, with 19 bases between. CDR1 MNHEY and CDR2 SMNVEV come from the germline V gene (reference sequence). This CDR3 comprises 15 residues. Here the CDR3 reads CASGGTAHSPYEQYF. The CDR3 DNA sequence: TGTGCCAGCGGGGGGACAGCTCACTCTCCCTACGAGCAGTACTTC.

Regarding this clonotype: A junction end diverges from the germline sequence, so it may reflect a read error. CDR3 sequence (DNA): TGTGCCAGCTCACCTACCATATACGGGCAGTACTTC. Translating gives CASSPTIYGQYF. The gene calls are TRBV18 and TRBJ2-7; D uncertain. Germline V gives CDR1 KGHSH, CDR2 LQKENI. This CDR3 has 12 amino acids.

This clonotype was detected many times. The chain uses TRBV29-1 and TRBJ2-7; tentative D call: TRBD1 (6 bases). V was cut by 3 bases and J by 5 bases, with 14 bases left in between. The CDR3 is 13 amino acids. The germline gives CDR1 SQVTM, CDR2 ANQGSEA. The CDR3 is CSVDTGTKNEQYF. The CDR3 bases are TGCAGCGTTGACACGGGGACAAAGAACGAGCAGTACTTC.

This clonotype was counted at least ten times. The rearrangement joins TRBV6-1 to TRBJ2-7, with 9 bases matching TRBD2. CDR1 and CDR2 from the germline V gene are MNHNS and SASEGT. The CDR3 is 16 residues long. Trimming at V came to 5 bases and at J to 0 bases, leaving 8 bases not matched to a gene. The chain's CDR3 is CASSYSLAGCSYEQYF. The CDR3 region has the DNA TGTGCCAGCAGTTATTCTCTAGCGGGATGCTCCTACGAGCAGTACTTC.

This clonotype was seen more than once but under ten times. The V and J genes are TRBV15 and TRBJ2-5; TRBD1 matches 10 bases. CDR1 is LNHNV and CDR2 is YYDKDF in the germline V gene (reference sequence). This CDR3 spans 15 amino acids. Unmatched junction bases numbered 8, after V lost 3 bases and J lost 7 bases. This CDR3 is CATSRDRGSPGTQYF. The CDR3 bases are TGTGCCACCAGCAGGGACAGGGGGTCCCCCGGGACCCAGTACTTC.

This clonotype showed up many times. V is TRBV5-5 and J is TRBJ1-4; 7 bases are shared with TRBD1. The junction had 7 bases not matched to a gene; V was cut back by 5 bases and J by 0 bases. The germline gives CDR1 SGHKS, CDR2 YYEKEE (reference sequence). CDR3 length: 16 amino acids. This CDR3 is CASSYTGDPTNEKLFF. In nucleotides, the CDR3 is TGTGCCAGCAGTTACACAGGGGATCCAACTAATGAAAAACTGTTTTTT.

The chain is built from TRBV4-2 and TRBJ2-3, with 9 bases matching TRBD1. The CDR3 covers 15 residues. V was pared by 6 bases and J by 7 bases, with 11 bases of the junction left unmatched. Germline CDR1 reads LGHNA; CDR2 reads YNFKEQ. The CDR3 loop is CASSPTGTGRNTQYF. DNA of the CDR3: TGTGCCAGCAGTCCTACCGGGACAGGGAGGAATACGCAGTATTTT.

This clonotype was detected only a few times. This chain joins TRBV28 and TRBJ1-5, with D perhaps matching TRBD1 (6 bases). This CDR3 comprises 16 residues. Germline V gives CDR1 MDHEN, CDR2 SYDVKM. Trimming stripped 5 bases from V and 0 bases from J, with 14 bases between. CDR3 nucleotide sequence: TGTGCCAGCAGTAGAGACAGGTCGTATAGCAATCAGCCCCAGCATTTT. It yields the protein CASSRDRSYSNQPQHF.

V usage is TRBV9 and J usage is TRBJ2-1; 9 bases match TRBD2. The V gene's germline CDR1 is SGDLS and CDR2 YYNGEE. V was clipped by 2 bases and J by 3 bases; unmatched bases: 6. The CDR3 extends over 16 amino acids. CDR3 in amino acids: CASSVNKRGDYNEQFF. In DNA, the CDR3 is TGTGCCAGCAGCGTGAACAAGCGGGGGGACTACAATGAGCAGTTCTTC.

Here the CDR3 DNA reads TGTGCCATCAGACAGGTCATCACAGATACGCAGTATTTT. Translated: CAIRQVITDTQYF. The chain is built from TRBV10-3 and TRBJ2-3, with a possible D match to TRBD1 (5 bases). The germline CDR1 and CDR2 sequences are ENHRY and SYGVKD. Trimming pared 6 bases from V and 2 bases from J, leaving 9 bases between. The CDR3 is 13 residues long.

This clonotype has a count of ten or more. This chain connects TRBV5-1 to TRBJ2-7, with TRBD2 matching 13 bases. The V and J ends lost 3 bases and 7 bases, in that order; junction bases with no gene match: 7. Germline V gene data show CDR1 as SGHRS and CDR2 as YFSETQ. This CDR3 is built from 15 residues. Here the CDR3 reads CASSSLAGGPGEQYF. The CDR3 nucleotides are TGCGCCAGCAGCTCACTAGCGGGAGGGCCGGGGGAGCAGTACTTC.

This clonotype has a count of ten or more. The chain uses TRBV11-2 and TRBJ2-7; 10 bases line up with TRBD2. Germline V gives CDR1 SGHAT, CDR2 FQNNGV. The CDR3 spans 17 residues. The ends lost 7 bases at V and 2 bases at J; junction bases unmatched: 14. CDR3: CASTLRGPAGGTYEQYF. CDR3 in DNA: TGTGCCAGCACTCTAAGGGGACCAGCGGGAGGGACCTACGAGCAGTACTTC. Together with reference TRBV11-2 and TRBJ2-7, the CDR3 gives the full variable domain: EAGVAQSPRYKIIEKRQSVAFWCNPISGHATLYWYQQILGQGPKLLIQFQNNGVVDDSQLPKDRFSAERLKGVDSTLKIQPAKLEDSAVYLCASTLRGPAGGTYEQYFGPGTRLTVT.

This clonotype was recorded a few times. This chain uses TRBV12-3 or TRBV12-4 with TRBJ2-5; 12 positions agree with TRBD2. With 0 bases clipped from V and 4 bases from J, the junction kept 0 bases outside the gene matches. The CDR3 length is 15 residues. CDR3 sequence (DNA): TGTGCCAGCAGTTTAGCACTAGCGGGAGGAGAGACCCAGTACTTC. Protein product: CASSLALAGGETQYF.

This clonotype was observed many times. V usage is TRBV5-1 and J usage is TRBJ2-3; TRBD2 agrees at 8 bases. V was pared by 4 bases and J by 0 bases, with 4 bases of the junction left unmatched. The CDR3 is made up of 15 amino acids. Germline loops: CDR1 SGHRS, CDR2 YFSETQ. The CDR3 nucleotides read TGCGCCAGCAGCCCCAGCGGGAGCAGCACAGATACGCAGTATTTT. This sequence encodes CASSPSGSSTDTQYF.

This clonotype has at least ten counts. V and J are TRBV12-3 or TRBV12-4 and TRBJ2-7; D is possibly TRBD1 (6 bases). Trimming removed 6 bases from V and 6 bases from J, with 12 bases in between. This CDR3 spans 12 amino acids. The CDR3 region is CASSLLGGEQYF. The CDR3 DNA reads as TGTGCCAGCAGCTTACTAGGGGGCGAGCAGTACTTC.

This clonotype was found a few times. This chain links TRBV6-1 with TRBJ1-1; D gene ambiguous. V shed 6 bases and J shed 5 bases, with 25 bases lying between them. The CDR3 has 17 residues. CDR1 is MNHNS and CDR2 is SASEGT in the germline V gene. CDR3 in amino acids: CASSPEASEREWTEAFF. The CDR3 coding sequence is TGTGCCAGCAGCCCCGAGGCGTCTGAACGGGAGTGGACTGAAGCTTTCTTT.

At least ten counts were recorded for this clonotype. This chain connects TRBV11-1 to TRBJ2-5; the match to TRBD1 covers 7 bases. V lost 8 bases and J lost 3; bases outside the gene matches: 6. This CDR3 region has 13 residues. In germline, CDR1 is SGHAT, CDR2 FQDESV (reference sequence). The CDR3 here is CASQGDAKETQYF. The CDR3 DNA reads TGTGCCAGCCAGGGGGATGCCAAAGAGACCCAGTACTTC.

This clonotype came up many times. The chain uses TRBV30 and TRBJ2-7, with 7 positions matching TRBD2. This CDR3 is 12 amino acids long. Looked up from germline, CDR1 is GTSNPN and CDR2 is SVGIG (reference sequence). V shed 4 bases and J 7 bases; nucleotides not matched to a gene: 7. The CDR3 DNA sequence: TGTGCCTGGAATGGACTAGGCCGAGAGCAGTACTTC. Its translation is CAWNGLGREQYF.

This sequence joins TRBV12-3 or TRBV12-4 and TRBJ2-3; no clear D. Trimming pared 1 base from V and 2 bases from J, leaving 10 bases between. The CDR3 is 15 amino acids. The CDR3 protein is CASSLGVLDTDTQYF. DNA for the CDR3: TGTGCCAGCAGTTTAGGGGTCTTGGACACAGATACGCAGTATTTT.

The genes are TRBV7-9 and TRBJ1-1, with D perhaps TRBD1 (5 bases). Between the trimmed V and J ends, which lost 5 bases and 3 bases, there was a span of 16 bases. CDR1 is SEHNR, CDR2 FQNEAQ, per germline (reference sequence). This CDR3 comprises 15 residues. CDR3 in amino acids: CASSRRSQGYTEAFF. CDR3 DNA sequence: TGTGCCAGCAGCCGGAGGTCTCAGGGATACACTGAAGCTTTCTTT.

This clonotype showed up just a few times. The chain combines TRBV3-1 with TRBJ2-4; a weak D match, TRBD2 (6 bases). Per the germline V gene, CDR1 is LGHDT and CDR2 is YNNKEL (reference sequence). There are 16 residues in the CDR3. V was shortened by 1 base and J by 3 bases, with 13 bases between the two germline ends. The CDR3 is CASSQVGGAVKNIQYF. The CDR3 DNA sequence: TGTGCCAGCAGCCAAGTAGGAGGGGCGGTCAAAAACATTCAGTACTTC.

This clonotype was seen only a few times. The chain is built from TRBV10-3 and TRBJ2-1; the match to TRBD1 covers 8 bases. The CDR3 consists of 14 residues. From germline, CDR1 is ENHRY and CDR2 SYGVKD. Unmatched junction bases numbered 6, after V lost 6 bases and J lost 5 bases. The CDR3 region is CAISPGQVDNEQFF. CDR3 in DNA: TGTGCCATCAGCCCGGGACAGGTGGACAATGAGCAGTTCTTC.

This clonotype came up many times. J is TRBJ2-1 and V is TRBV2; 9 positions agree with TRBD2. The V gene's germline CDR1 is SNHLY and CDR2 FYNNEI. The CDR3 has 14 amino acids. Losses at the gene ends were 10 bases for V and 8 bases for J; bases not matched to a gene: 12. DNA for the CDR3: TGTGCCACCCAGCGGGCTAGCGGGACCTATGAGCAGTTCTTC. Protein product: CATQRASGTYEQFF.

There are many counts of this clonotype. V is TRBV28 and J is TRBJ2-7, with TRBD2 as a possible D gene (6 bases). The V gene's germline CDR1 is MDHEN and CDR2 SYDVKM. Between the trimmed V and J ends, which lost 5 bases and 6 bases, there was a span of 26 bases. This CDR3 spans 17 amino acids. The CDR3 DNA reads TGTGCCAGCAGTCGGGACTGGTCCTCCATGGGGTGGAGCGAGCAGTACTTC. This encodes CASSRDWSSMGWSEQYF.

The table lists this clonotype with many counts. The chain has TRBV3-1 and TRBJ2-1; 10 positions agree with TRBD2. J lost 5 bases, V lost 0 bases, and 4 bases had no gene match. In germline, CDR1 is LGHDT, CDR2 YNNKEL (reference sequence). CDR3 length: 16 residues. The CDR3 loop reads CASSQDRLAGDNEQFF. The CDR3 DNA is TGTGCCAGCAGCCAAGATCGCCTAGCGGGAGACAATGAGCAGTTCTTC.

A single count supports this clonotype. CDR3 amino acids: CASTGGQGSTGELFF. As DNA, the CDR3 is TGCGCCAGCACAGGGGGACAGGGGTCTACCGGGGAGCTGTTTTTT. The chain carries TRBV5-1 and TRBJ2-2, with 10 bases that match TRBD1. CDR1 is SGHRS, CDR2 YFSETQ, per germline. V shed 6 bases, J shed 5 bases, and the junction held 7 bases outside the gene matches. The CDR3 runs to 15 residues.

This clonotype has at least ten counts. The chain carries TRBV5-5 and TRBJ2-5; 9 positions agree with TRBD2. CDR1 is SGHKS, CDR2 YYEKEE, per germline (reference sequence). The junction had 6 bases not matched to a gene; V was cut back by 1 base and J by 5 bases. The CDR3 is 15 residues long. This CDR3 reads CASSLTASGMETQYF. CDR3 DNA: TGTGCCAGCAGCTTGACGGCTAGCGGGATGGAGACCCAGTACTTC.

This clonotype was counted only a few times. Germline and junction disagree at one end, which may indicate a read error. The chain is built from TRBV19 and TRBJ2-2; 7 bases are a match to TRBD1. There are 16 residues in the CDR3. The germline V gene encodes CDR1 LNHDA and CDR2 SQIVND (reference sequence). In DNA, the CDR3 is TGTGCCAGTAGTCCGAGGGGGCTAGGGGACACCGGGGAGCCGTTTTTT. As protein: CASSPRGLGDTGEPFF.

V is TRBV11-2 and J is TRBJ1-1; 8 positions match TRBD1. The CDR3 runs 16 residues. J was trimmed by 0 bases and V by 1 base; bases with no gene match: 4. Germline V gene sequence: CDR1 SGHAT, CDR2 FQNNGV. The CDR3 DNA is TGTGCCAGCAGCTTAGGGACAGGGAGGGTGAACACTGAAGCTTTCTTT. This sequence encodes CASSLGTGRVNTEAFF.

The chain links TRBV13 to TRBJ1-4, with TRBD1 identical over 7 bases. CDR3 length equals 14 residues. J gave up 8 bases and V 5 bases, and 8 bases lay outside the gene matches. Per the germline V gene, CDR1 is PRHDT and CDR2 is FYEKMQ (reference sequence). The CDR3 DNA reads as TGTGCCAGCAGCCTAAGGGGGCGCTTGGAAAAACTGTTTTTT. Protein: CASSLRGRLEKLFF. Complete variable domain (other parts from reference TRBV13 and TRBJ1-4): AAGVIQSPRHLIKEKRETATLKCYPIPRHDTVYWYQQGPGQDPQFLISFYEKMQSDKGSIPDRFSAQQFSDYHSELNMSSLELGDSALYFCASSLRGRLEKLFFGSGTQLSVL.

CDR3 DNA sequence: TGTGCCAGTGAGCCTCGGGGGAACACTGAAGCTTTCTTT. Translation: CASEPRGNTEAFF. This sequence joins TRBV19 and TRBJ1-1; D is uncertain. The ends were cut back, 8 bases at V and 1 base at J, with 11 bases in the middle. Germline CDR1 LNHDA, CDR2 SQIVND (reference sequence). The CDR3 is made up of 13 amino acids.